These 15 T cell receptor beta chains were sequenced from one sample in a study of regulatory T cells in long-lasting Graves disease (dated by TCRdb to 2020 to 2023). Preparation of the library involved multiplex PCR. The sequencer listed for this sample is Illumina HiSeq 4000. TCR beta libraries were built with iRepertoire HTBI primers and Arm-PCR amplification of CDR3 regions. The public reads were quality trimmed at Q25 with fastp and then assembled into clones with MiXCR by TCRdb, keeping productive beta chains. Identical CDR3 protein sequences are pooled into one entry, listed with their most common genes and DNA. The sample has around 400,000 distinct CDR3 sequences on record, approximately 16% of them singletons. Roughly 8% of the sample rests with the top ten. The time point label on this specimen signifies: newly diagnosed GD, antithyroid drugs for less than 3 months. RNA was extracted from PBMCs in TRIzol for both TCR sequencing and RNA sequencing.

Separately, the same data were catalogued under a study of T cells in Graves' hyperthyroidism and ophthalmopathy.

Here the sequenced sample was peripheral blood mononuclear cells (PBMCs), taken at new diagnosis, from a patient treated with antithyroid drugs. These receptors all come from a woman aged 40 to 49 with Graves disease. Donor details come from another sample of the same person, matched by shared clones.

In this sample, this clonotype turned up many times. The J gene is TRBJ1-5, the V gene TRBV2, with unresolved D. CDR3 length equals 12 residues. From germline, CDR1 is SNHLY and CDR2 FYNNEI. V was shortened by 4 bases and J by 5 bases, with 6 bases between the two germline ends. The CDR3 sequence is CASSGNDQPQHF. The CDR3 coding sequence is TGTGCCAGCAGTGGTAATGATCAGCCCCAGCATTTT. The whole variable domain, filled in from reference TRBV2 and TRBJ1-5, reads EPEVTQTPSHQVTQMGQEVILRCVPISNHLYFYWYRQILGQKVEFLVSFYNNEISEKSEIFDDQFSVERPDGSNFTLKIRSTKLEDSAMYFCASSGNDQPQHFGDGTRLSIL.

This clonotype was observed at least ten times. The chain employs TRBV28 and TRBJ2-3; D is perhaps TRBD1 or TRBD2 (7 bases each). CDR1 is MDHEN and CDR2 is SYDVKM in the germline V gene. This CDR3 region has 16 residues. V shed 4 bases and J shed 4 bases, with 18 bases lying between them. The CDR3 here is CASSSLTRGGADTQYF. As DNA, the CDR3 is TGTGCCAGCAGTTCCCTCACCAGGGGGGGCGCAGATACGCAGTATTTT.

This clonotype turned up a few times. This chain joins TRBV19 and TRBJ2-7; possibly TRBD1 for D (7 bases). The V end was cut by 4 bases, the J end by 4 bases, with 32 bases between. Germline lookup yields CDR1 LNHDA and CDR2 SQIVND (reference sequence). The CDR3 spans 20 residues. CDR3 protein: CASSNRGGVGIGTTFYEQYF. The CDR3 coding sequence is TGTGCCAGTAGTAACAGGGGAGGCGTTGGGATTGGGACCACTTTTTACGAGCAGTACTTC. The full variable domain, completed using reference TRBV19 and TRBJ2-7, is DGGITQSPKYLFRKEGQNVTLSCEQNLNHDAMYWYRQDPGQGLRLIYYSQIVNDFQKGDIAEGYSVSREKKESFPLTVTSAQKNPTAFYLCASSNRGGVGIGTTFYEQYFGPGTRLTVT.

This clonotype has just a few counts. The genes are TRBV5-1 and TRBJ2-3, with D possibly being TRBD2 (5 bases). This CDR3 is 13 amino acids long. Trimming stripped 2 bases from V and 7 bases from J, with 11 bases between. Germline assignment: CDR1 SGHRS and CDR2 YFSETQ. CDR3 amino acids: CASSFLERNTQYF. The CDR3 DNA reads as TGCGCCAGCAGCTTTCTAGAGCGGAATACGCAGTATTTT.

This clonotype was observed at least ten times. J is TRBJ2-5 and V is TRBV3-1; no reliable D call. The germline gives CDR1 LGHDT, CDR2 YNNKEL (reference sequence). V lost 1 base and J lost 6, with 3 bases in between. This CDR3 is built from 11 residues. The CDR3 here is CASSQGKTQYF. DNA for the CDR3: TGTGCCAGCAGCCAAGGGAAGACCCAGTACTTC.

The gene calls are TRBV11-2 and TRBJ2-1, with 12 bases matching TRBD2. Germline V gene data show CDR1 as SGHAT and CDR2 as FQNNGV. The CDR3 extends over 17 amino acids. The junction had 12 bases not matched to a gene; V was cut back by 3 bases and J by 9 bases. CDR3 amino acids: CASSFFRSSGRAGEQFF. DNA for the CDR3: TGTGCCAGCAGCTTCTTTAGGTCTAGCGGGAGGGCCGGTGAGCAGTTCTTC.

In this sample, this clonotype turned up a few times. V usage is TRBV6-2 or TRBV6-3 and J usage is TRBJ2-2; TRBD1 matches at 7 bases. The CDR3 sequence is 14 residues long. V was pared by 9 bases and J by 4 bases, with 8 bases of the junction left unmatched. Per the germline V gene, CDR1 is MNHEY and CDR2 is SVGEGT. CDR3 nucleotide sequence: TGTGCCAGTTCCCGACAGGGAAGCACCGGGGAGCTGTTTTTT. The encoded protein is CASSRQGSTGELFF.

This clonotype appeared many times. The chain links TRBV24-1 to TRBJ2-7; D remains ambiguous. The CDR3 consists of 13 residues. Germline V gene lookup returns CDR1 KGHDR and CDR2 SFDVKD. V shed 3 bases and J shed 2 bases, with 7 bases lying between them. CDR3 amino acids: CATSDATAYEQYF. The CDR3 DNA reads TGTGCCACCAGTGATGCTACAGCCTACGAGCAGTACTTC.

The CDR3 DNA follows: TGTGCCAGCAGCGGGGAGCACTCTGCCTCCTACGAGCAGTACTTC. Translating gives CASSGEHSASYEQYF. The chain has TRBV14 and TRBJ2-7, with D possibly being TRBD2 (5 bases). Trimming took off 5 bases at V and 0 bases at J, with 14 bases between the two ends. The CDR3 consists of 15 residues. The germline CDR1 and CDR2 sequences are SGHDN and FVKESK.

The chain is built from TRBV12-3 or TRBV12-4 and TRBJ1-2; possible D gene TRBD1, 6 bases. The CDR3 consists of 16 residues. Trimming shortened V by 8 bases and J by 0 bases, and 19 bases separated the two germline ends. The CDR3 DNA is TGTGCCAGCGGGGTTGGGCGACAGGCTTCTAACTATGGCTACACCTTC. Residues: CASGVGRQASNYGYTF.

There are many counts of this clonotype. This chain joins TRBV20-1 and TRBJ2-3, with D possibly TRBD1 on 6 matching bases. The germline V and J ends were trimmed by 4 bases and 8 bases, with 10 bases remaining between them. Per the germline V gene, CDR1 is DFQATT and CDR2 is SNEGSKA (reference sequence). This CDR3 comprises 11 residues. Here the CDR3 DNA reads TGCAGTGCTATCCAGGGGAGTACGCAGTATTTT. Translating it yields CSAIQGSTQYF.

A remark on this clonotype: A much larger clone is a single base away; this may be a read error. The gene calls are TRBV20-1 and TRBJ2-1; 11 bases are a match to TRBD2. Looked up from germline, CDR1 is DFQATT and CDR2 is SNEGSKA (reference sequence). V lost 5 bases and J lost 5; bases outside the gene matches: 8. This CDR3 region has 15 residues. In DNA, the CDR3 is TGCAGTGCTTTCGCCGGGACTAGCGGACACAATGAGCAGTTCTTC. Translated, it gives CSAFAGTSGHNEQFF.

This clonotype was observed at least ten times. This chain uses TRBV27 with TRBJ2-1, with TRBD2 matching 10 bases. In germline, CDR1 is MNHEY, CDR2 SMNVEV (reference sequence). With 6 bases clipped from V and 6 bases from J, the junction kept 5 bases outside the gene matches. The CDR3 length is 14 residues. In DNA form, the CDR3 reads TGTGCCAGCAGGGGACTAGCGAGAGGCAATGAGCAGTTCTTC. This gives the protein CASRGLARGNEQFF.

This clonotype was detected many times. The genes are TRBV24-1 and TRBJ2-1; D is unresolved. Per germline, CDR1 KGHDR and CDR2 SFDVKD. V was clipped by 2 bases and J by 4 bases, with 5 bases between them. The CDR3 extends over 13 amino acids. The CDR3 DNA reads as TGTGCCACCAGTGATTCTGGTTACAATGAGCAGTTCTTC. Translated, it gives CATSDSGYNEQFF.

This clonotype was counted ten times or more. The rearrangement links TRBV28 to TRBJ2-7; D is perhaps TRBD1 (5 bases). The length of the CDR3 is 13 residues. The V and J ends lost 5 bases and 2 bases respectively, with 10 bases between them. CDR1 MDHEN and CDR2 SYDVKM come from the germline V gene. Written as DNA, the CDR3 is TGTGCCAGCAGTCCCACAGGAACCTACGAGCAGTACTTC. Translation: CASSPTGTYEQYF.